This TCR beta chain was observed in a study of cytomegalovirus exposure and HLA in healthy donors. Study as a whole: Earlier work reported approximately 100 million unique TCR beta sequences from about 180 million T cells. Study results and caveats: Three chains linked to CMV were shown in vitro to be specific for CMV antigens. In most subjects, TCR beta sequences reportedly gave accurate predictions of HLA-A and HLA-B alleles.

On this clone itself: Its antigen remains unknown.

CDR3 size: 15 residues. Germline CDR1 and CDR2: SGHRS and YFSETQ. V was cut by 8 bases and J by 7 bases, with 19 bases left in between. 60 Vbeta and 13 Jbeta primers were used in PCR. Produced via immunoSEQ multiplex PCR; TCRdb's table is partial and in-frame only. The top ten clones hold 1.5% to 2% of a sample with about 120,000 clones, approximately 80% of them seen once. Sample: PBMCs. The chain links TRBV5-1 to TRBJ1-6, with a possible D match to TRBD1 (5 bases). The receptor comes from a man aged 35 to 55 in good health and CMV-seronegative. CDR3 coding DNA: TGCGCCAGTGGATGGGGGGGTAGTGAAAATTCACCCCTCCACTTT. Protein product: CASGWGGSENSPLHF.